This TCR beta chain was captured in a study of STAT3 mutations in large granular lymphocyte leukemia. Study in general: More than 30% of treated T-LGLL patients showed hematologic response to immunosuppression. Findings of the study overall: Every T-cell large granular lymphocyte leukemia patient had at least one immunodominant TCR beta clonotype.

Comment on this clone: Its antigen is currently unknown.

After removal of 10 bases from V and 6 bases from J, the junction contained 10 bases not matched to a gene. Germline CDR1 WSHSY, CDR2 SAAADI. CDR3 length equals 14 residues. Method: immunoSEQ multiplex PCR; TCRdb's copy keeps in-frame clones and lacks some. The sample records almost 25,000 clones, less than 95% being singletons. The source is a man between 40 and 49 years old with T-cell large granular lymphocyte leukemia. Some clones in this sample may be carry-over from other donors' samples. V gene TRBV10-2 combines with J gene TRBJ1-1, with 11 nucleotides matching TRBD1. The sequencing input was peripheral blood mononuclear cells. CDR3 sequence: CATLTGTGGSEAFF. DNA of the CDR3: TGCGCCACTTTAACCGGGACAGGGGGGTCTGAAGCTTTCTTT.